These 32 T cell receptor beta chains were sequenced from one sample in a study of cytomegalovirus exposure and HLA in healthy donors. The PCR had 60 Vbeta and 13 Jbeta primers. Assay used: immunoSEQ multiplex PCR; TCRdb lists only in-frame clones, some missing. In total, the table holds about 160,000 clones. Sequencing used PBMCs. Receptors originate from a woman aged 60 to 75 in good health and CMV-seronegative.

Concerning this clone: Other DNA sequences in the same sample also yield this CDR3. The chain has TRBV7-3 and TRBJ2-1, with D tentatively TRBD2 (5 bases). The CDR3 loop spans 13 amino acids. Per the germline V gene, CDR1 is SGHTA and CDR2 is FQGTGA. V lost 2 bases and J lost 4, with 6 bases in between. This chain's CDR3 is CASSLGSYNEQFF. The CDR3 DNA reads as TGTGCCAGCAGCTTAGGGAGTTACAATGAGCAGTTCTTC.

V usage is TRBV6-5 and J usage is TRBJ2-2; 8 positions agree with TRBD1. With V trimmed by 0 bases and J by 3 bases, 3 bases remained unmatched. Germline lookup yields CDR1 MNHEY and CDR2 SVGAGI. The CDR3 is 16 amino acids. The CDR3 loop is CASSYSSGGHTGELFF. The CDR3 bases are TGTGCCAGCAGTTACTCGTCAGGGGGCCACACCGGGGAGCTGTTTTTT.

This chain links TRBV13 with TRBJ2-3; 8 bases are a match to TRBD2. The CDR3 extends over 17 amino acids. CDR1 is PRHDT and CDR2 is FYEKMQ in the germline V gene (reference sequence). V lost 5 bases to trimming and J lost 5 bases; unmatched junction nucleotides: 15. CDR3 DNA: TGTGCCAGCAGCCCCCCCGGCGGGAGGCTTGGGGGAGATACGCAGTATTTT. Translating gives CASSPPGGRLGGDTQYF. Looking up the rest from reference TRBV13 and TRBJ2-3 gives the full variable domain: AAGVIQSPRHLIKEKRETATLKCYPIPRHDTVYWYQQGPGQDPQFLISFYEKMQSDKGSIPDRFSAQQFSDYHSELNMSSLELGDSALYFCASSPPGGRLGGDTQYFGPGTRLTVL.

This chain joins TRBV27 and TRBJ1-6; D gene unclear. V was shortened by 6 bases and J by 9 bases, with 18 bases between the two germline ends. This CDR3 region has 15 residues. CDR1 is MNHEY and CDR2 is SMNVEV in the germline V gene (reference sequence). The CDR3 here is CASSLREVYGSPLHF. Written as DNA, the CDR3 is TGTGCCAGCAGCCTAAGGGAGGTCTACGGTTCACCCCTCCACTTT.

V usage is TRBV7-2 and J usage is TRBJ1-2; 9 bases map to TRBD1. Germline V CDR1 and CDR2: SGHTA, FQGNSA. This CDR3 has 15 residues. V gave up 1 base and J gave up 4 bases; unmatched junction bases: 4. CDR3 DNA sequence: TGTGCCAGCAGCTTAGAACAGGGGGCCACCTATGGCTACACCTTC. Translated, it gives CASSLEQGATYGYTF.

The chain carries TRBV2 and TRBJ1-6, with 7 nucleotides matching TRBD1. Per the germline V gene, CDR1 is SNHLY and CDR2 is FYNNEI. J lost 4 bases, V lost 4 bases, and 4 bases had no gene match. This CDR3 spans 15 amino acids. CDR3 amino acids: CASSARDSYNSPLHF. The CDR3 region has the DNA TGTGCCAGCAGTGCCCGGGACAGTTATAATTCACCCCTCCACTTT.

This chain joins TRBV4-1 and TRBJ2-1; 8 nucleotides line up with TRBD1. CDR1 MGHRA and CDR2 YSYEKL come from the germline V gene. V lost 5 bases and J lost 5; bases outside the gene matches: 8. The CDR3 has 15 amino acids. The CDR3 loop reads CASSYRDRIHNEQFF. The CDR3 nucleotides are TGCGCCAGCAGCTACCGGGACAGGATCCACAATGAGCAGTTCTTC.

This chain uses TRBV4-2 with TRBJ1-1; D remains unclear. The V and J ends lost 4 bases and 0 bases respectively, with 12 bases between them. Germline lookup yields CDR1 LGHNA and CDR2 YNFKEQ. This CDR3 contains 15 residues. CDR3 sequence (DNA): TGTGCCAGCAGCCGATCGAGTCCGATGAACACTGAAGCTTTCTTT. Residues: CASSRSSPMNTEAFF.

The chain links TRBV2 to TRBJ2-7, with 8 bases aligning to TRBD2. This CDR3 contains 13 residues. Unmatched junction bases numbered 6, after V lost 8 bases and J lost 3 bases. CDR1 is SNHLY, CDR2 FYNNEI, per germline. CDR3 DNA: TGTGCCAGCCGTAGCGGGGTTATCTACGAGCAGTACTTC. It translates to CASRSGVIYEQYF.

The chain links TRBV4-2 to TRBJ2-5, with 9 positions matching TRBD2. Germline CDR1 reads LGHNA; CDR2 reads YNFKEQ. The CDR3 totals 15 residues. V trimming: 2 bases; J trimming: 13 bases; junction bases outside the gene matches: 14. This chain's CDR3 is CASSQKEISGSLRYF. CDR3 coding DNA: TGTGCCAGCAGCCAAAAGGAAATTAGCGGGAGCCTCCGGTACTTC.

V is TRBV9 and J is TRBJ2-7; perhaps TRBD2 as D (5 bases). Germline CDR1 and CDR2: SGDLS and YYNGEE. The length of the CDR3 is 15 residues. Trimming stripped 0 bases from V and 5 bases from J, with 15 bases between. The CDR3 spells CASSVGLTPENEQYF. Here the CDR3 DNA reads TGTGCCAGCAGCGTAGGACTAACCCCAGAGAACGAGCAGTACTTC.

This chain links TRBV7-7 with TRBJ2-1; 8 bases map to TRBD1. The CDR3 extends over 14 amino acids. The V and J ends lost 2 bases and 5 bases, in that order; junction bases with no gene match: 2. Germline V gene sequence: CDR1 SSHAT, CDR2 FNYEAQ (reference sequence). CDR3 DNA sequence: TGTGCCAGCAGCTTAAGACAGGGGAACAATGAGCAGTTCTTC. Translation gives CASSLRQGNNEQFF.

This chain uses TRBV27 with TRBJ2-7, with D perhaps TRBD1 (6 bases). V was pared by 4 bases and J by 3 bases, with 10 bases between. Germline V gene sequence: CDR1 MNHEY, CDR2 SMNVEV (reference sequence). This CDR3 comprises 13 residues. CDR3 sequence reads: CASSSRRGYEQYF. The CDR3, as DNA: TGTGCCAGCAGTTCTCGCAGGGGCTACGAGCAGTACTTC.

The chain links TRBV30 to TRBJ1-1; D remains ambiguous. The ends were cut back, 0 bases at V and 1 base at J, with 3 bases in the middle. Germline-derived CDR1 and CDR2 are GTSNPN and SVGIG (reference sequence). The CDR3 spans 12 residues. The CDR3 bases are TGTGCCTGGAGTGTGAGGAACACTGAAGCTTTCTTT. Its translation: CAWSVRNTEAFF.

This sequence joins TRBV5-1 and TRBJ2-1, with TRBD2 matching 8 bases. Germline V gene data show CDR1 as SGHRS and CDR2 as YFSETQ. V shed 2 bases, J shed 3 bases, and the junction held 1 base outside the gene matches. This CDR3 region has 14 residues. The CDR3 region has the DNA TGCGCCAGCAGCTTTCGGGAGGGCTACAATGAGCAGTTCTTC. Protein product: CASSFREGYNEQFF.

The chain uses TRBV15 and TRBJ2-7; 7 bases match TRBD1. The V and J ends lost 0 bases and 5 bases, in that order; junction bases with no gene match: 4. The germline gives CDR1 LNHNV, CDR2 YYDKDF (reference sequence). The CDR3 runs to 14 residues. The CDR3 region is CATSREGTDDEQYF. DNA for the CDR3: TGTGCCACCAGCAGAGAGGGGACAGATGACGAGCAGTACTTC.

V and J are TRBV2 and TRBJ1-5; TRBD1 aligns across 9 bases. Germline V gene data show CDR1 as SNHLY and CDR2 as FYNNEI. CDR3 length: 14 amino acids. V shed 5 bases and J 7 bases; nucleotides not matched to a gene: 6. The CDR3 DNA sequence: TGTGCCAGCAGTTCCACAGGGGGCGGACAGCCCCAGCATTTT. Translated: CASSSTGGGQPQHF. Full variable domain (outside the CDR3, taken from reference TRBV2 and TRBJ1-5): EPEVTQTPSHQVTQMGQEVILRCVPISNHLYFYWYRQILGQKVEFLVSFYNNEISEKSEIFDDQFSVERPDGSNFTLKIRSTKLEDSAMYFCASSSTGGGQPQHFGDGTRLSIL.

The CDR3: CASSGGALVQPQHF. CDR3 DNA: TGTGCCAGTAGCGGGGGGGCACTAGTTCAGCCCCAGCATTTT. V is TRBV19 and J is TRBJ1-5, with a tentative D call TRBD1 (6 bases). Trimming shortened V by 6 bases and J by 6 bases, and 15 bases separated the two germline ends. Germline values: CDR1 LNHDA, CDR2 SQIVND (reference sequence). The CDR3 length is 14 residues.

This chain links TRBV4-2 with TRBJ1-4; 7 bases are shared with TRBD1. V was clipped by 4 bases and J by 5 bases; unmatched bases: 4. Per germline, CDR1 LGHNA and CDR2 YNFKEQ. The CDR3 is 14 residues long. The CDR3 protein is CASSPQGQNEKLFF. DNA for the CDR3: TGTGCCAGCAGCCCCCAGGGACAGAATGAAAAACTGTTTTTT.

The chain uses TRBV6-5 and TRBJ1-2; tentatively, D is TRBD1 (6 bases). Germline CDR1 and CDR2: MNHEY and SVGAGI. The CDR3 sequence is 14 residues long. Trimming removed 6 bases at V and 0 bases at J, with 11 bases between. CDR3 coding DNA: TGTGCCAGCAGCTCGTACAGGGCTAACTATGGCTACACCTTC. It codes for CASSSYRANYGYTF.

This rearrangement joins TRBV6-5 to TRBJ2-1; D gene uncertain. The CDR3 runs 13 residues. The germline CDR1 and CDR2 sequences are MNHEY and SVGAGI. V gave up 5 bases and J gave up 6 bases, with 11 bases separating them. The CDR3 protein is CASSETTGNEQFF. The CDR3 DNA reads TGTGCCAGCAGTGAAACGACTGGCAATGAGCAGTTCTTC.

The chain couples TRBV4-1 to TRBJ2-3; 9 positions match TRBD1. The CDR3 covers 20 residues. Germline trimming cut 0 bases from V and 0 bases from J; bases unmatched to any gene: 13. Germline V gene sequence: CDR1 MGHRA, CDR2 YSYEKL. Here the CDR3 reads CASSQDPFDRGDPSTDTQYF. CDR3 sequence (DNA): TGCGCCAGCAGCCAAGATCCCTTCGACAGGGGGGACCCTAGCACAGATACGCAGTATTTT.

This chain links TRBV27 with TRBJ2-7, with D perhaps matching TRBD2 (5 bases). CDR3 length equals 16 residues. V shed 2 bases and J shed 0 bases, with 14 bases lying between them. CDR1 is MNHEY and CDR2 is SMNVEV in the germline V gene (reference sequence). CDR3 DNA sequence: TGTGCCAGCAGTTTAACGGGTACGGGGAGCTCCTACGAGCAGTACTTC. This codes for CASSLTGTGSSYEQYF.

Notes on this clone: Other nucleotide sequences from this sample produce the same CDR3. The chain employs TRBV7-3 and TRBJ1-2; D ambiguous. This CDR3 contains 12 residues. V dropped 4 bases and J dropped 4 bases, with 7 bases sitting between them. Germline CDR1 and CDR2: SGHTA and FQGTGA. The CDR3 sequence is CASSSTGYGYTF. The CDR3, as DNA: TGTGCCAGCAGCTCGACGGGCTATGGCTACACCTTC.

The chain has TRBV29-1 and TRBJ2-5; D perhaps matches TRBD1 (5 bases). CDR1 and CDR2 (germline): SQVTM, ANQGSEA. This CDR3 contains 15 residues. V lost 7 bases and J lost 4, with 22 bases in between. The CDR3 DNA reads TGCAGCGCACCCCTTAGGGGCAGGGAATCAGAGACCCAGTACTTC. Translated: CSAPLRGRESETQYF.

The CDR3 sequence is CASSTTGPDTQYF. CDR3 sequence (DNA): TGTGCCAGTAGTACGACAGGGCCAGATACGCAGTATTTT. This chain uses TRBV19 with TRBJ2-3, with 7 bases fitting TRBD1. Germline lookup yields CDR1 LNHDA and CDR2 SQIVND (reference sequence). The CDR3 contains 13 residues. Trimming took 4 bases from V and 4 from J; bases not matched to a gene: 2.

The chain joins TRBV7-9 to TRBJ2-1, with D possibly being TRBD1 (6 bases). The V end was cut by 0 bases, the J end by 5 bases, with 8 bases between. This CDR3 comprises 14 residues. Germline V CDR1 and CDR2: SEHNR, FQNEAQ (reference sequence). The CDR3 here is CASSLAGQHNEQFF. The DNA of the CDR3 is TGTGCCAGCAGCTTAGCGGGACAACACAATGAGCAGTTCTTC.

In DNA form, the CDR3 reads TGCGCCAGCAGCCAAGCCTGGGACTACCCCTACGAGCAGTACTTC. It translates to CASSQAWDYPYEQYF. This chain connects TRBV4-1 to TRBJ2-7; 7 nucleotides match TRBD2. The germline gives CDR1 MGHRA, CDR2 YSYEKL. The trim removed 1 base at V and 2 bases at J, leaving 5 bases unmatched. This CDR3 spans 15 amino acids.

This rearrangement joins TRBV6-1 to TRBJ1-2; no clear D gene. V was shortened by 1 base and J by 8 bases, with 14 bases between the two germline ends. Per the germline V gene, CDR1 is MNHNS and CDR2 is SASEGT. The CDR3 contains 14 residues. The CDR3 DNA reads TGTGCCAGCAGTGAAGGTTTAGGTAGGAGCGGCTACACCTTC. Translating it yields CASSEGLGRSGYTF.

CDR3 bases: TGTGCCAGCAGCTTAGCCGAGGGCACTGAAGCTTTCTTT. It yields the protein CASSLAEGTEAFF. V gene TRBV7-9 combines with J gene TRBJ1-1; D is unresolved. V lost 0 bases and J 4 bases, leaving 6 bases between the germline ends. Per the germline V gene, CDR1 is SEHNR and CDR2 is FQNEAQ (reference sequence). This CDR3 has 13 amino acids.

CDR3 nucleotide sequence: TGTGCCAGCAGCCGGCAGGGGTCTGCCCTAGGAGAAAAACTGTTTTTT. This encodes CASSRQGSALGEKLFF. The rearrangement joins TRBV7-2 to TRBJ1-4, with a tentative D call TRBD1 (6 bases). This CDR3 region has 16 residues. Between the trimmed V and J ends, which lost 5 bases and 8 bases, there was a span of 21 bases. Germline CDR1 is SGHTA and CDR2 is FQGNSA.

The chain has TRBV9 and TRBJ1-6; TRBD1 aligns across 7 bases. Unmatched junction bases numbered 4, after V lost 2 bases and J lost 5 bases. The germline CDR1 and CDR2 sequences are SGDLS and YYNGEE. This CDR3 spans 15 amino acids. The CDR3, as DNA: TGTGCCAGCAGCGTTTCAGGGGGTGATAATTCACCCCTCCACTTT. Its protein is CASSVSGGDNSPLHF.